These T cell receptor beta chains were read from a single sample in a study of tumor-infiltrating lymphocytes in primary liver carcinoma. TCRdb used MiXCR to reprocess the multiplex PCR reads, holding one entry per CDR3 protein. Of fewer than 350,000 distinct CDR3 sequences in the sample, almost 65% were seen once. Sequencing was done on a sample of peripheral blood. Receptors were obtained from a man in his forties or fifties with primary liver carcinoma and hepatitis B virus infection. Each CDR3 is given with its conserved first and last residue.

>TRBJ1-1|TRBV29-1
CSVEDLTLNTEAFF
>TRBJ2-1|TRBV11-1
CSSISQGQFYEQFF
>TRBJ2-7|TRBV29-1
CSVEGGQGRDREQYF
>TRBJ2-3|TRBV11-2
CANSLVGSDTDTQYF
>TRBJ2-3|TRBV5-4
CASSWRSGTFTDTQYF
>TRBJ2-1|TRBV5-1
CASREQGPQFF
>TRBJ2-5|TRBV30
CAWTSQETQYF
>TRBJ2-3|TRBV6-1
CASSEEKGRGYTDTQYF
>TRBJ2-2|TRBV10-3
CAICGESLKNTGELFF
>TRBJ2-7|TRBV10-3
CAINESRDSYEQYF
>TRBJ2-4|TRBV29-1
CGVRTGLDIQYF
>TRBJ2-7|TRBV24-1
CATSDSGTGLYEQYF
>TRBJ2-3|TRBV7-8
CASSLTSVVTDTQYF
>TRBJ2-7|TRBV11-2
CASSVTIGSAISSYEQYF
>TRBJ2-1|TRBV7-3
CASSLGDYRVRSEQFF
>TRBJ2-2|TRBV7-3
CASSLTGGPAGELFF
>TRBJ2-3|TRBV7-9
CASSSRPLQTGVRSTDTQYF
>TRBJ2-1|TRBV5-1
CASSVELTSGNEQFF
>TRBJ2-1|TRBV11-2
CASSLGGASGLYSEQFF
>TRBJ2-3|TRBV11-2
CASSLAIGTGSQYF
>TRBJ1-2|TRBV6-5
CASGFKDRDYGYTF
>TRBJ1-1|TRBV11-1
CANSHRVSMKTEAFF
>TRBJ1-5|TRBV4-1
CASNHKLDRVSQPQHF
>TRBJ1-1|TRBV5-1
CASSLDLWGRDTEAFF
>TRBJ1-1|TRBV4-1
CASIRGGQGDTEAFF
>TRBJ2-1|TRBV6-2/TRBV6-3
CARNLAGVGTYNKQFF
>TRBJ2-3|TRBV12-3/TRBV12-4
CASSLQRELDTQYF
>TRBJ2-2|TRBV4-3
CASSQATVRGELFF
>TRBJ2-7|TRBV6-5
CASRYSWDRSYEQYF
>TRBJ1-6|TRBV5-4
CANSQDRGNSPLHF
>TRBJ2-1|TRBV11-2
CTRSSSGSSNEQFF
>TRBJ1-1|TRBV5-4
CASSHNWGTEAFF
>TRBJ2-7|TRBV11-2
CVSSPRTSGRAPSYEQYF
>TRBJ2-5|TRBV7-9
CASSRDVGTQYF
>TRBJ1-5|TRBV10-3
CAVREGQGNNQPQQF
>TRBJ2-2|TRBV11-2
CASSPSRKVIGELSF
>TRBJ1-5|TRBV6-1
CASSGVQRDQPQHF
>TRBJ2-7|TRBV5-1
CASSLGTTSYEQYF
>TRBJ2-7|TRBV11-1
CASSPQSLSYEQYF
>TRBJ2-1|TRBV11-2
CASSLGQSSYNERLF
>TRBJ2-7|TRBV11-2
CASSLYVGEQYF
>TRBJ2-7|TRBV19
CASSMTAAPHEQYF
>TRBJ2-1|TRBV11-1
CASSLTWDHSYNEQFF
>TRBJ2-7|TRBV12-3/TRBV12-4
CASSPSDNYEQYF
>TRBJ2-7|TRBV6-1
CASSEVQGTTYEQYF
>TRBJ2-3|TRBV11-2
CVSSLRRGYSTDMQYF
>TRBJ2-1|TRBV11-2
CASSLGEGIDNEQFF
>TRBJ2-5|TRBV6-2/TRBV6-3
CASSRRKGETQYF
>TRBJ2-7|TRBV11-3
CASREQGMDYDQYF
>TRBJ1-6|TRBV6-4
CASSTIRDRAVSPLHF
>TRBJ2-5|TRBV29-1
CSAEGEETQYF
>TRBJ2-2|TRBV11-2
CASNLDAGGTGELFF
>TRBJ2-6|TRBV14
CASSQSVSGANVLTF
>TRBJ1-5|TRBV6-2/TRBV6-3
CTSSSHSGSGNQPQHF
>TRBJ2-5|TRBV11-1
CASSAQGSQETQYF
>TRBJ2-1|TRBV7-9
CAGSLRLAGEVEGNEQFF
>TRBJ2-1|TRBV5-6
CASSLGIEGEQLF
>TRBJ1-2|TRBV11-1
CVSSPDGNYGHTF